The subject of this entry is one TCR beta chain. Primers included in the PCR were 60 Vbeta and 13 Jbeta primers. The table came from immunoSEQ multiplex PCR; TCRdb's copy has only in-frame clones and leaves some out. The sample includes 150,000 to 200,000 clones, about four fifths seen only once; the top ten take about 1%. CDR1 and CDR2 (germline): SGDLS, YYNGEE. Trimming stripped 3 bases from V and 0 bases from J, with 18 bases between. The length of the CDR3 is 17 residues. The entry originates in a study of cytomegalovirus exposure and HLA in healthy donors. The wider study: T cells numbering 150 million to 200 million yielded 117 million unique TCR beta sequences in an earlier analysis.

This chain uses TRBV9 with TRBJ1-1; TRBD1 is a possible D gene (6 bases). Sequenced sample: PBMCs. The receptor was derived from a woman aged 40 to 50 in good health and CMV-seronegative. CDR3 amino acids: CASSATGMSPLNTEAFF. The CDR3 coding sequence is TGTGCCAGCAGCGCCACAGGGATGAGTCCTCTGAACACTGAAGCTTTCTTT.